Below, one T cell receptor beta chain is given with its context. The entry originates in a study of blood T cell repertoires in COVID-19. Across the whole study: There were acute and convalescent COVID-19 samples, and they came from the United States, Italy and Spain. PBMCs, B-cell-depleted T cells, or T cells were the source of the cDNA or gDNA that made up the material.

The CDR3 has 15 residues. CDR1 and CDR2 (germline): SGHAT, FQNNGV. J was trimmed by 7 bases and V by 5 bases; bases with no gene match: 5. Original methodology: Counts of nucleated cells, estimated from reference gene primer amplification, were obtained. Assay: immunoSEQ multiplex PCR; the TCRdb copy retains only in-frame clones and omits some. That table gives V, J and clone size, and the DNA gave D and trimming. In the table there are over 150,000 clones, 80% to 90% of which are singletons. The gene calls are TRBV11-2 and TRBJ2-1; 13 nucleotides align to TRBD2. The clonotype was recovered from a human donor in a cohort sampled during active COVID-19. The sample taken for sequencing was peripheral blood. The CDR3 reads CASSRTSGSENEQFF. The CDR3 bases are TGTGCCAGCAGCCGGACTAGCGGGAGTGAGAATGAGCAGTTCTTC.